This T cell receptor beta chain was identified during a study of blood T cell repertoires in COVID-19. Living in about two dozen US areas, the participants were between roughly 18 and 95 years of age. Authors' data handling: Amplification from reference gene primers served as the basis for estimated nucleated cell counts. TCRdb keeps only in-frame clones here, not all; method: immunoSEQ multiplex PCR. V and J calls plus clone size are reproduced from that table; the DNA served to infer D and trimming. The top ten hold over 3% of the sample, which has about 120,000 clones, 84% seen once. CDR1 and CDR2 from the germline V gene are SEHNR and FQNEAQ (reference sequence). The CDR3 is 13 amino acids. V shed 6 bases and J shed 7 bases, with 13 bases lying between them.

This sequence originates from a woman under 40 who had recovered from COVID-19. Specimen: PBMCs or T cells enriched from blood (not recorded which). The chain uses TRBV7-9 and TRBJ2-1; D is unclear. This CDR3 reads CASRSRFQNEQFF. DNA for the CDR3: TGTGCCAGCAGGAGCAGGTTTCAGAATGAGCAGTTCTTC.